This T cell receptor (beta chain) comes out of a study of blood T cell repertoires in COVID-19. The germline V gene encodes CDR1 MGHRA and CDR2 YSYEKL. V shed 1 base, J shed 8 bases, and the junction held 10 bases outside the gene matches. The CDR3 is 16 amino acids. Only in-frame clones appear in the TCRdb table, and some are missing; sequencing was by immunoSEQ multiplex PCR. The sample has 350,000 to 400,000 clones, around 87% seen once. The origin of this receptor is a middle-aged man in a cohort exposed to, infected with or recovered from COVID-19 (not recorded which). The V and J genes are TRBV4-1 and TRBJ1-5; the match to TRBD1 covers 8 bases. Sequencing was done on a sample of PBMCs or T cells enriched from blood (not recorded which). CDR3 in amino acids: CASSQGQGAVREPQHF. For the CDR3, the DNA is TGCGCCAGCAGCCAAGGGCAGGGGGCGGTTAGGGAGCCCCAGCATTTT.